These 17 T cell receptor beta chains originate from one sample sequenced in a study of shared clonotypes between healthy human individuals. Profiling relied on immunoSEQ multiplex PCR, and the TCRdb table lists in-frame clones only, not all of them. This table has around 2,000,000 clones, roughly 94% appearing once. The material sequenced was naive CD4+ T cells sorted from blood. The subset is: CD45RA+ positively selected. These receptors were taken from a man younger than 35 in good health.

V is TRBV6-1 and J is TRBJ1-5; D possibly corresponds to TRBD1 (5 bases). CDR3 length: 16 residues. Germline V gene data show CDR1 as MNHNS and CDR2 as SASEGT. V was pared by 2 bases and J by 0 bases, with 11 bases between. The CDR3 DNA is TGTGCCAGCAGTGAACAGGGATGGGCTAGCAATCAGCCCCAGCATTTT. Residues: CASSEQGWASNQPQHF.

The chain is built from TRBV5-1 and TRBJ2-7; D might be TRBD1 or TRBD2, each matching 5 bases. The V and J ends lost 6 bases and 2 bases respectively, with 15 bases between them. This CDR3 comprises 14 residues. Germline V gives CDR1 SGHRS, CDR2 YFSETQ. CDR3 bases: TGCGCCAGCACCCGGGACCCCGGAACCTACGAGCAGTACTTC. Translation gives CASTRDPGTYEQYF.

On this clone itself: This CDR3 is also generated by other DNA sequences in the sample. The chain is built from TRBV5-1 and TRBJ2-5, with D uncertain. The CDR3 is made up of 13 amino acids. Per the germline V gene, CDR1 is SGHRS and CDR2 is YFSETQ. Trimming stripped 0 bases from V and 4 bases from J, with 7 bases between. The CDR3 DNA follows: TGCGCCAGCAGCTTGGGACTTGTAGAGACCCAGTACTTC. Protein sequence: CASSLGLVETQYF.

The chain carries TRBV19 and TRBJ1-5; TRBD1 is a possible D gene (5 bases). CDR3 length: 15 amino acids. Between the trimmed V and J ends, which lost 0 bases and 3 bases, there was a span of 9 bases. Per the germline V gene, CDR1 is LNHDA and CDR2 is SQIVND (reference sequence). CDR3 loop: CASSIDQGFNQPQHF. The CDR3 coding sequence is TGTGCCAGTAGTATAGATCAGGGCTTCAATCAGCCCCAGCATTTT. The full variable domain, with the rest looked up from reference TRBV19 and TRBJ1-5, is DGGITQSPKYLFRKEGQNVTLSCEQNLNHDAMYWYRQDPGQGLRLIYYSQIVNDFQKGDIAEGYSVSREKKESFPLTVTSAQKNPTAFYLCASSIDQGFNQPQHFGDGTRLSIL.

This sequence joins TRBV5-4 and TRBJ1-1, with a weak D call TRBD1 (5 bases). Germline CDR1 is SGHNT and CDR2 is YYREEE (reference sequence). The germline V and J ends were trimmed by 2 bases and 0 bases, with 11 bases remaining between them. The CDR3 has 15 amino acids. The CDR3 DNA sequence: TGTGCCAGCAGCTTTCCAGGGAGCATGAACACTGAAGCTTTCTTT. Amino acids: CASSFPGSMNTEAFF.

The chain employs TRBV29-1 and TRBJ2-7; possibly TRBD1 or TRBD2 for D (5 bases each). Germline V lookup: CDR1 SQVTM, CDR2 ANQGSEA. The CDR3 is 14 residues long. The ends were cut back, 0 bases at V and 2 bases at J, with 11 bases in the middle. This CDR3 is CSVEDPGRAYEQYF. The CDR3 region has the DNA TGCAGCGTTGAAGATCCGGGACGGGCCTACGAGCAGTACTTC.

With regard to this clone: In the same sample, other DNA sequences code for this CDR3. The chain recombines TRBV7-2 with TRBJ2-7; D gene uncertain. The CDR3 extends over 13 amino acids. Between the trimmed V and J ends, which lost 3 bases and 1 base, there was a span of 7 bases. The V gene's germline CDR1 is SGHTA and CDR2 FQGNSA. Here the CDR3 DNA reads TGTGCCAGCAGCTTGGGCGTATCCTACGAGCAGTACTTC. Amino acid sequence: CASSLGVSYEQYF.

The V and J genes are TRBV29-1 and TRBJ1-5; D is possibly TRBD1 (5 bases). The CDR3 totals 13 residues. CDR1 and CDR2 from the germline V gene are SQVTM and ANQGSEA. Between the trimmed V and J ends, which lost 7 bases and 4 bases, there was a span of 14 bases. CDR3 in DNA: TGCAGCGCGGGCGACAGCGAGAATCAGCCCCAGCATTTT. It specifies CSAGDSENQPQHF.

V and J are TRBV11-2 and TRBJ2-3; TRBD2 might be the D (5 bases). Trimming cost V 4 bases and J 2 bases, with 13 bases left between them. CDR1 and CDR2 (germline): SGHAT, FQNNGV. The CDR3 consists of 15 residues. Written as DNA, the CDR3 is TGTGCCAGCAGCTGGAGGACCACATCCACAGATACGCAGTATTTT. Its protein is CASSWRTTSTDTQYF.

J is TRBJ1-2 and V is TRBV11-2; 11 bases fit TRBD1. This CDR3 comprises 16 residues. Per germline, CDR1 SGHAT and CDR2 FQNNGV. The V segment lost 5 bases and the J segment 2 bases; nucleotides outside the gene matches: 7. The CDR3 spells CASSRTGGAANYGYTF. CDR3 nucleotides: TGTGCCAGCAGCAGGACAGGGGGCGCGGCCAACTATGGCTACACCTTC.

The chain joins TRBV10-3 to TRBJ2-7; weak D call: TRBD2 (6 bases). Trimming removed 6 bases at V and 5 bases at J, with 8 bases between. Germline CDR1 is ENHRY and CDR2 is SYGVKD. The CDR3 has 11 amino acids. CDR3 DNA: TGTGCCATCAGGAGGGAGGACGAGCAGTACTTC. The encoded protein is CAIRREDEQYF.

The gene calls are TRBV29-1 and TRBJ1-1, with TRBD1 as a possible D gene (6 bases). Germline V gene lookup returns CDR1 SQVTM and CDR2 ANQGSEA. This CDR3 comprises 15 residues. CDR3 bases: TGCATGATTCAGCGCGGAAGGGGGAGGGACACTGAAGCTTTCTTT. Encoded protein: CMIQRGRGRDTEAFF.

This chain joins TRBV29-1 and TRBJ2-2; 7 positions match TRBD1. Per the germline V gene, CDR1 is SQVTM and CDR2 is ANQGSEA. V gave up 1 base and J gave up 5 bases; unmatched junction bases: 7. There are 15 residues in the CDR3. In DNA form, the CDR3 reads TGCAGCGTTGAAGTACAAACAGGGGAAACCGGGGAGCTGTTTTTT. The encoded protein is CSVEVQTGETGELFF.

V is TRBV4-1 and J is TRBJ1-3; TRBD1 might be the D (5 bases). This CDR3 has 18 amino acids. Germline values: CDR1 MGHRA, CDR2 YSYEKL. V gave up 0 bases and J gave up 1 base, with 16 bases separating them. CDR3 sequence reads: CASSQDLGTRKSGNTIYF. The CDR3 DNA sequence: TGCGCCAGCAGCCAAGATCTCGGGACTAGGAAATCTGGAAACACCATATATTTT.

The chain combines TRBV6-5 with TRBJ1-5, with no clear D. This CDR3 comprises 15 residues. Per germline, CDR1 MNHEY and CDR2 SVGAGI. Trimming cost V 3 bases and J 4 bases, with 13 bases left between them. CDR3 nucleotide sequence: TGTGCCAGCAGTTATTCATGGAGTTCTAATCAGCCCCAGCATTTT. It is translated as CASSYSWSSNQPQHF.

The CDR3 nucleotides read TGCGCCAGCAGTGAGACGGCAGCGTATGGCTACACCTTC. It codes for CASSETAAYGYTF. The chain carries TRBV10-1 and TRBJ1-2; D is ambiguous. In germline, CDR1 is WNHNN, CDR2 SYGVQD (reference sequence). Trimming took off 2 bases at V and 5 bases at J, with 9 bases between the two ends. This CDR3 is 13 amino acids long.

The rearrangement links TRBV5-1 to TRBJ2-3; D might be TRBD2 (5 bases). From germline, CDR1 is SGHRS and CDR2 YFSETQ. CDR3 length equals 13 residues. Trimming pared 0 bases from V and 5 bases from J, leaving 7 bases between. The DNA for the CDR3 is TGCGCCAGCAGCTTGGGAGGGTTAGATACGCAGTATTTT. Encoded protein: CASSLGGLDTQYF.